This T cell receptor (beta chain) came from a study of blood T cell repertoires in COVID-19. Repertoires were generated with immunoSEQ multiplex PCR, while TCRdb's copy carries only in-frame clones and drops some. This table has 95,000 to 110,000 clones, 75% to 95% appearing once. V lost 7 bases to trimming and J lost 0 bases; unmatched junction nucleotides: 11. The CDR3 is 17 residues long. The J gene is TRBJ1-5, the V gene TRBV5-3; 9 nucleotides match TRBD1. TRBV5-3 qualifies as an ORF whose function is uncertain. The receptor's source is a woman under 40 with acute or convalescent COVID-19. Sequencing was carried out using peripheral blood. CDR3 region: CARPPGQGGYSNQPQHF. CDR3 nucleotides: TGTGCCAGACCTCCGGGACAGGGTGGGTATAGCAATCAGCCCCAGCATTTT.